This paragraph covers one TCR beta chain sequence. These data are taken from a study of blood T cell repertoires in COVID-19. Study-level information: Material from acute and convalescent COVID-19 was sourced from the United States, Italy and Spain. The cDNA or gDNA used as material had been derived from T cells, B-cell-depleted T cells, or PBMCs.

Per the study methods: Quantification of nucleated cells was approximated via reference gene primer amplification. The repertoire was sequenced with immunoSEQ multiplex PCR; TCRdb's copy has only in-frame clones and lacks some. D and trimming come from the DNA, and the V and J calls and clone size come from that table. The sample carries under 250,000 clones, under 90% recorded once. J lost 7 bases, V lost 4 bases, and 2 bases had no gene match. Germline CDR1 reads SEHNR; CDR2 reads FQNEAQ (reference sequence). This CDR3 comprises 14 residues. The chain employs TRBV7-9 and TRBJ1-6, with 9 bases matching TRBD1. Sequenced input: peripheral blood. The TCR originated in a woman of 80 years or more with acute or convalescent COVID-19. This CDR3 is CASSWGQGNSPLHF. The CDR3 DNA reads TGTGCCAGCAGCTGGGGACAGGGAAATTCACCCCTCCACTTT.